The 19 T cell receptor beta chains reported below all come from one sample, sequenced in a study of cytomegalovirus exposure and HLA in healthy donors. The PCR used 60 Vbeta and 13 Jbeta primers. Some clones are missing from TCRdb's copy, which holds only in-frame ones; the method was immunoSEQ multiplex PCR. Among 200,000 to 250,000 clones listed, 75% to 90% were seen once. Sequencing was performed on PBMCs. The receptors were sampled from a woman under 30 in good health and CMV-seronegative.

V gene TRBV4-3 combines with J gene TRBJ2-4; TRBD1 matches 7 bases. After removal of 3 bases from V and 3 bases from J, the junction contained 5 bases not matched to a gene. CDR3 length equals 15 residues. Germline values: CDR1 LGHNA, CDR2 YSLEER. The CDR3, as DNA: TGCGCCAGCAGCCATGTTGACAGGGACAAAAACATTCAGTACTTC. Residues: CASSHVDRDKNIQYF.

The chain carries TRBV30 and TRBJ1-2; 8 bases are a match to TRBD1. Germline V CDR1 and CDR2: GTSNPN, SVGIG (reference sequence). The CDR3 runs 14 residues. The V gene end was trimmed by 3 bases and the J gene end by 4 bases; junction bases not matched to a gene: 7. CDR3 residues: CAWSWTGLGYGYTF. The CDR3 region has the DNA TGTGCCTGGAGCTGGACAGGGCTAGGCTATGGCTACACCTTC.

This sequence joins TRBV15 and TRBJ2-3; 7 nucleotides agree with TRBD2. Germline V gene sequence: CDR1 LNHNV, CDR2 YYDKDF (reference sequence). CDR3 length: 15 residues. Losses at the gene ends were 1 base for V and 5 bases for J; bases not matched to a gene: 6. The CDR3 region is CATSRASGGVDTQYF. CDR3 nucleotide sequence: TGTGCCACCAGCAGAGCATCTGGGGGGGTAGATACGCAGTATTTT.

The V and J genes are TRBV29-1 and TRBJ2-1; 8 nucleotides align to TRBD1. J gave up 7 bases and V 6 bases, and 17 bases lay outside the gene matches. Germline loops: CDR1 SQVTM, CDR2 ANQGSEA. This CDR3 contains 16 residues. The CDR3 region is CSVLYRDRLFGNEQFF. CDR3 DNA sequence: TGCAGCGTCCTCTACCGGGACAGGCTATTTGGGAATGAGCAGTTCTTC.

CDR3 in amino acids: CASQNGGGARTGELFF. CDR3 in DNA: TGCGCCAGTCAGAACGGCGGGGGGGCAAGAACCGGGGAGCTGTTTTTT. This sequence joins TRBV4-3 and TRBJ2-2, with 9 bases lining up with TRBD2. The CDR3 has 16 amino acids. Per germline, CDR1 LGHNA and CDR2 YSLEER. Germline trimming cut 9 bases from V and 5 bases from J; bases unmatched to any gene: 13.

V and J are TRBV25-1 and TRBJ2-7; D is ambiguous. Trimming cost V 2 bases and J 0 bases, with 8 bases left between them. The CDR3 has 14 amino acids. CDR1 is MGHDK and CDR2 is SYGVNS in the germline V gene. CDR3 sequence: CASSEGPPSYEQYF. DNA of the CDR3: TGTGCCAGCAGTGAAGGGCCTCCCTCCTACGAGCAGTACTTC.

V is TRBV5-4 and J is TRBJ1-2; D is possibly TRBD1 (5 bases). The CDR3 is 13 residues long. Germline loops: CDR1 SGHNT, CDR2 YYREEE (reference sequence). V lost 4 bases, J lost 4 bases, and 11 bases lay in between. Written as DNA, the CDR3 is TGTGCCAGCAGCATATCAGGGCCCTATGGCTACACCTTC. Translation: CASSISGPYGYTF. Variable domain in full (rest from reference TRBV5-4 and TRBJ1-2): ETGVTQSPTHLIKTRGQQVTLRCSSQSGHNTVSWYQQALGQGPQFIFQYYREEENGRGNFPPRFSGLQFPNYSSELNVNALELDDSALYLCASSISGPYGYTFGSGTRLTVV.

CDR3 coding DNA: TGTGCCAGCAGCAAAGGGACAGGGGGTGAGCAGTTCTTC. Its protein product is CASSKGTGGEQFF. The genes are TRBV7-3 and TRBJ2-1; 11 bases line up with TRBD1. CDR3 length: 13 amino acids. Germline trimming cut 5 bases from V and 9 bases from J; bases unmatched to any gene: 3. Germline lookup yields CDR1 SGHTA and CDR2 FQGTGA.

This rearrangement joins TRBV29-1 to TRBJ2-7; D call uncertain. The germline CDR1 and CDR2 sequences are SQVTM and ANQGSEA. V was shortened by 6 bases and J by 4 bases, with 16 bases between the two germline ends. The CDR3 is 13 residues long. The CDR3 coding sequence is TGCAGCGTCCAAGGTCTCGGGTCGTACGAGCAGTACTTC. This gives the protein CSVQGLGSYEQYF.

This clone showed up just once. This chain uses TRBV13 with TRBJ2-1; 8 bases fit TRBD2. With V trimmed by 0 bases and J by 10 bases, 5 bases remained unmatched. The CDR3 loop spans 14 amino acids. In germline, CDR1 is PRHDT, CDR2 FYEKMQ (reference sequence). The CDR3 sequence: CASSLGLAVYEQFF. The CDR3 region has the DNA TGTGCCAGCAGCTTAGGACTAGCGGTGTACGAGCAGTTCTTC.

The J gene is TRBJ2-3, the V gene TRBV7-3; 7 nucleotides agree with TRBD1. The CDR3 consists of 16 residues. The germline V gene encodes CDR1 SGHTA and CDR2 FQGTGA. V trimming: 1 base; J trimming: 4 bases; junction bases outside the gene matches: 8. CDR3 region: CASSLKGASNPDTQYF. The CDR3 coding sequence is TGTGCCAGCAGCTTAAAGGGGGCCAGTAACCCAGATACGCAGTATTTT.

About this clone: Different DNA sequences within this sample yield the same CDR3. The J gene is TRBJ2-3, the V gene TRBV19; TRBD1 matches at 8 bases. Germline CDR1 LNHDA, CDR2 SQIVND (reference sequence). The J segment lost 2 bases and the V segment lost 3 bases, leaving 4 bases of the junction unmatched. The CDR3 totals 15 residues. CDR3 protein: CASSMRTGSTDTQYF. CDR3 DNA sequence: TGTGCCAGTAGTATGCGGACAGGGTCCACAGATACGCAGTATTTT.

The chain carries TRBV4-1 and TRBJ1-1; D possibly corresponds to TRBD1 (5 bases). This CDR3 comprises 15 residues. Germline loops: CDR1 MGHRA, CDR2 YSYEKL. V lost 0 bases, J lost 6 bases, and 14 bases lay in between. CDR3 bases: TGCGCCAGCAGCCAAGATCAGGGATTTTGGTCTGAAGCTTTCTTT. The encoded protein is CASSQDQGFWSEAFF.

This clone was observed a handful of times. The chain links TRBV7-2 to TRBJ2-7, with TRBD2 matching over 8 bases. The ends lost 5 bases at V and 4 bases at J; junction bases unmatched: 7. Looked up from germline, CDR1 is SGHTA and CDR2 is FQGNSA. The CDR3 has 14 amino acids. Here the CDR3 DNA reads TGTGCCAGCAGCATCCCGGGACTAGTGTACGAGCAGTACTTC. Protein: CASSIPGLVYEQYF.

This rearrangement joins TRBV10-3 to TRBJ2-1; D possibly corresponds to TRBD2 (6 bases). The CDR3 contains 15 residues. Between the trimmed V and J ends, which lost 2 bases and 0 bases, there was a span of 8 bases. Germline-derived CDR1 and CDR2 are ENHRY and SYGVKD. DNA for the CDR3: TGTGCCATCAGTGAGGCGGGGAACTCCTACAATGAGCAGTTCTTC. Residues: CAISEAGNSYNEQFF.

In DNA, the CDR3 is TGTGCCAGCAGCTCCGGACAGGGAGGCGAGACCCAGTACTTC. It specifies CASSSGQGGETQYF. The chain combines TRBV5-4 with TRBJ2-5; 8 bases agree with TRBD1. The CDR3 is 14 residues long. V trimming: 3 bases; J trimming: 5 bases; junction bases outside the gene matches: 6. The germline CDR1 and CDR2 sequences are SGHNT and YYREEE (reference sequence).

The V gene is TRBV7-2, the J gene TRBJ2-5; the match to TRBD2 covers 7 bases. V was pared by 3 bases and J by 7 bases, with 2 bases of the junction left unmatched. This CDR3 contains 12 residues. Germline lookup yields CDR1 SGHTA and CDR2 FQGNSA. The CDR3 DNA follows: TGTGCCAGCAGCTTTAGCGGGTGGACCCAGTACTTC. This encodes CASSFSGWTQYF.

The chain employs TRBV5-1 and TRBJ2-2; 9 positions match TRBD1. The CDR3 length is 16 residues. Per germline, CDR1 SGHRS and CDR2 YFSETQ. The V and J ends lost 3 bases and 7 bases, in that order; junction bases with no gene match: 10. The CDR3 spells CASSSTTGGFGGELFF. The CDR3 DNA sequence: TGCGCCAGCAGCTCGACCACAGGGGGCTTCGGCGGGGAGCTGTTTTTT. Complete variable domain (other parts from reference TRBV5-1 and TRBJ2-2): KAGVTQTPRYLIKTRGQQVTLSCSPISGHRSVSWYQQTPGQGLQFLFEYFSETQRNKGNFPGRFSGRQFSNSRSEMNVSTLELGDSALYLCASSSTTGGFGGELFFGEGSRLTVL.

In DNA, the CDR3 is TGCGCCAGCAGCCACGCGTCGGGAAACGGACAGCAGTTCTTC. Protein product: CASSHASGNGQQFF. The V and J genes are TRBV4-3 and TRBJ2-1, with a tentative D call TRBD2 (5 bases). Germline V gene lookup returns CDR1 LGHNA and CDR2 YSLEER. V was pared by 3 bases and J by 11 bases, with 17 bases between. This CDR3 has 14 amino acids.